Listed here are 17 T cell receptor beta chains from one sample, sequenced in a study of chemoradiotherapy in HPV16-positive cancers (dated by TCRdb to 2021 to 2024). Libraries were prepared through the immunoSEQ multiplex PCR assay. This immuneACCESS table, as held by TCRdb, lists in-frame sequences with V and J called but not all clones. Of the missing ones, under half trace to an unresolved V gene in checked studies; the others have no known cause. The sample table contains about 14,000 clones; only one count was recorded for under 85% of them. More than 8.5% of the sample goes to the ten largest clones. Sample collection occurred from a patient who underwent chemoradiotherapy. The source is a human donor with HPV-associated anogenital cancer.

The chain has TRBV9 and TRBJ2-1, with TRBD1 matching over 8 bases. Germline assignment: CDR1 SGDLS and CDR2 YYNGEE. The CDR3 extends over 16 amino acids. V gave up 4 bases and J gave up 8 bases; unmatched junction bases: 14. The CDR3 coding sequence is TGTGCCAGCAGCACCCTAAGGACAGGGATTCCCGATGAGCAGTTCTTC. It encodes CASSTLRTGIPDEQFF.

The V call is TRBV27, the J call TRBJ2-6; 8 positions match TRBD1. Per germline, CDR1 MNHEY and CDR2 SMNVEV (reference sequence). The CDR3 spans 18 residues. J lost 4 bases, V lost 6 bases, and 14 bases had no gene match. The CDR3: CASSLASLQGAGANVLTF. The CDR3 DNA is TGTGCCAGCAGCCTCGCCTCCCTCCAGGGGGCGGGGGCCAACGTCCTGACTTTC.

CDR3 residues: CASSWGTDGDEQYF. The CDR3 coding sequence is TGTGCCAGCAGTTGGGGGACAGATGGGGACGAGCAGTACTTC. The V and J genes are TRBV6-5 and TRBJ2-7, with TRBD1 matching 7 bases. The ends lost 4 bases at V and 5 bases at J; junction bases unmatched: 8. The CDR3 is made up of 14 amino acids. Germline V gene sequence: CDR1 MNHEY, CDR2 SVGAGI.

The genes are TRBV28 and TRBJ2-2; D is possibly TRBD1 or TRBD2 (5 bases each). V dropped 6 bases and J dropped 4 bases, with 15 bases sitting between them. CDR1 MDHEN and CDR2 SYDVKM come from the germline V gene. The CDR3 contains 15 residues. In nucleotides, the CDR3 is TGTGCCAGCAGCGGCCCGAGGGGTATCACCGGGGAGCTGTTTTTT. This translates into CASSGPRGITGELFF.

V usage is TRBV2 and J usage is TRBJ1-1; 7 bases match TRBD1. The germline CDR1 and CDR2 sequences are SNHLY and FYNNEI. V lost 6 bases and J lost 8; bases outside the gene matches: 9. This CDR3 comprises 13 residues. DNA for the CDR3: TGTGCCAGCAGCCCTTCTTGGGACAGCGAAGCTTTCTTT. As protein: CASSPSWDSEAFF.

The V and J genes are TRBV7-2 and TRBJ1-5; D is perhaps TRBD1 (5 bases). The germline V gene encodes CDR1 SGHTA and CDR2 FQGNSA. The CDR3 is made up of 15 amino acids. V was shortened by 7 bases and J by 6 bases, with 19 bases between the two germline ends. The CDR3 loop is CASTPSASGVQPQHF. The CDR3, as DNA: TGTGCCAGCACCCCCTCCGCGTCGGGGGTTCAGCCCCAGCATTTT.

The genes are TRBV9 and TRBJ1-2; weak D call: TRBD1 (6 bases). Germline lookup yields CDR1 SGDLS and CDR2 YYNGEE. The length of the CDR3 is 15 residues. Trimming removed 3 bases at V and 7 bases at J, with 19 bases between. Here the CDR3 reads CASSGATQGWGGYTF. CDR3 nucleotides: TGTGCCAGCAGCGGGGCGACACAGGGTTGGGGTGGCTACACCTTC.

On this clone: One end of the junction fails to match germline, which may point to a read error. The chain joins TRBV7-7 to TRBJ2-1, with a tentative D call TRBD2 (6 bases). The length of the CDR3 is 13 residues. Germline V gives CDR1 SSHAT, CDR2 FNYEAQ (reference sequence). For the CDR3, the DNA is TGTGCTAGCAGCTTAGGGCTGACTAGTGAGCAGTTCTTC. Translation gives CASSLGLTSEQFF.

The V gene is TRBV4-2, the J gene TRBJ1-5, with D unclear. Trimming took off 2 bases at V and 4 bases at J, with 12 bases between the two ends. The germline V gene has CDR1 LGHNA and CDR2 YNFKEQ. The CDR3 consists of 15 residues. The CDR3 spells CASSQTWITNQPQHF. CDR3 sequence (DNA): TGTGCCAGCAGCCAAACATGGATAACTAATCAGCCCCAGCATTTT.

V is TRBV7-8 and J is TRBJ2-1; no firm D call. Between the trimmed V and J ends, which lost 7 bases and 8 bases, there was a span of 21 bases. The CDR3 has 15 residues. Per the germline V gene, CDR1 is SGHVS and CDR2 is FQNEAQ. The DNA for the CDR3 is TGTGCCAGCACCTTCGGGTGGGCGGCAGGCGATGAGCAGTTCTTC. Protein sequence: CASTFGWAAGDEQFF.

The chain joins TRBV27 to TRBJ2-3; D might be TRBD2 (5 bases). Germline CDR1 reads MNHEY; CDR2 reads SMNVEV (reference sequence). The V end was cut by 6 bases, the J end by 4 bases, with 14 bases between. This CDR3 is 14 amino acids long. The CDR3 region has the DNA TGTGCCAGCAGGACTGGGAGTGGCGCAGATACGCAGTATTTT. This codes for CASRTGSGADTQYF.

This clone appeared a few times. Other DNA sequences of this sample code for an identical CDR3. V and J are TRBV7-3 and TRBJ2-2; tentatively, D is TRBD2 (6 bases). Germline V gene sequence: CDR1 SGHTA, CDR2 FQGTGA. Trimming pared 5 bases from V and 0 bases from J, leaving 10 bases between. The CDR3 is 15 residues long. The CDR3 region has the DNA TGTGCCAGCAGCCTTTTAGCGGCGAACACCGGGGAGCTGTTTTTT. It codes for CASSLLAANTGELFF.

Here the CDR3 reads CASSLEAGGRAREQYF. In nucleotides, the CDR3 is TGCGCCAGCAGCTTGGAGGCTGGCGGGAGGGCGAGGGAGCAGTACTTC. This chain joins TRBV5-1 and TRBJ2-7; 9 nucleotides line up with TRBD2. Looked up from germline, CDR1 is SGHRS and CDR2 is YFSETQ. J gave up 7 bases and V 0 bases, and 11 bases lay outside the gene matches. This CDR3 is built from 16 residues.

This clone occurred once. This sequence joins TRBV11-3 and TRBJ2-1; no reliable D call. The ends were cut back, 3 bases at V and 0 bases at J, with 15 bases in the middle. CDR1 is SGHNT, CDR2 YENEEA, per germline. This CDR3 is 17 amino acids long. The CDR3 loop is CASSFPRVHSSYNEQFF. The CDR3 region has the DNA TGTGCCAGCAGCTTTCCTCGGGTCCACAGCTCCTACAATGAGCAGTTCTTC.

J is TRBJ2-7 and V is TRBV5-1, with 10 bases matching TRBD2. This CDR3 comprises 15 residues. Germline V gene sequence: CDR1 SGHRS, CDR2 YFSETQ. J was trimmed by 3 bases and V by 2 bases; bases with no gene match: 5. CDR3 amino acids: CASSLISSGSYEQYF. The DNA for the CDR3 is TGCGCCAGCAGCTTAATATCTAGCGGGAGCTACGAGCAGTACTTC.

The chain has TRBV4-2 and TRBJ2-2; D uncertain. Trimming removed 4 bases at V and 8 bases at J, with 20 bases between. The CDR3 loop spans 16 amino acids. CDR1 is LGHNA, CDR2 YNFKEQ, per germline. The CDR3 DNA sequence: TGTGCCAGCAGCCTCAGAGCCGGGCCCCAGGCGGGGGAGCTGTTTTTT. Residues: CASSLRAGPQAGELFF.

The table lists this clone with a few counts. The chain couples TRBV27 to TRBJ1-5; D remains ambiguous. Germline assignment: CDR1 MNHEY and CDR2 SMNVEV (reference sequence). The CDR3 is 13 amino acids. The germline V and J ends were trimmed by 3 bases and 0 bases, with 3 bases remaining between them. The DNA for the CDR3 is TGTGCCAGCAGTTTTAATAGCAATCAGCCCCAGCATTTT. The encoded protein is CASSFNSNQPQHF.